Here is one T cell receptor beta chain with its context. Its antigen is not known. This sample is drawn from a study of T cell responses to AZD1222 COVID-19 vaccine. Notes on the study in general: A reported finding is that nearly half of spike-specific TCRs target unmutated variant regions. Donors were largely white British and mainly female; clonal diversity was possibly underestimated. Just 5 to 7 people given AZD1222 tested seropositive at baseline. The breadth and depth of Spike-specific TCRs increased once two AZD1222 doses had been given.

Sequencing used immunoSEQ multiplex PCR; TCRdb keeps in-frame clones, though not all of them. This repertoire shows over 130,000 clones, roughly 92% found once; its top ten account for about a tenth. V was trimmed by 7 bases and J by 4 bases, leaving 16 bases between them. From germline, CDR1 is MNHEY and CDR2 SVGAGI. The CDR3 length is 14 residues. The receptor was isolated from an adult who received the AZD1222 COVID-19 vaccine. This chain uses TRBV6-5 with TRBJ1-2; weak D call: TRBD1 (6 bases). This specimen was peripheral blood, taken 28 days after the second AZD1222 dose. The CDR3 sequence: CASTPSRGAYGYTF. For the CDR3, the DNA is TGTGCCAGCACCCCAAGCCGGGGGGCCTATGGCTACACCTTC.